This T cell receptor (beta chain) came from a study of blood T cell repertoires in COVID-19. Study-level information: The analysed material was cDNA or gDNA that came from T cells, B-cell-depleted T cells, or PBMCs.

Per the germline V gene, CDR1 is SQVTM and CDR2 is ANQGSEA. CDR3 length: 14 amino acids. The junction had 3 bases not matched to a gene; V was cut back by 5 bases and J by 2 bases. This clone was found once. Original analysis: Quantification of nucleated cells was approximated via reference gene primer amplification. Data came from immunoSEQ multiplex PCR; TCRdb stores just in-frame clones and leaves some out. From that table come the V and J calls and clone size; the DNA was used to work out D and trimming. The sample has 100,000 to 150,000 clones, less than 90% seen once. The receptor's source is a woman aged 30 to 39 who had recovered from COVID-19. The material sequenced was peripheral blood. The chain uses TRBV29-1 and TRBJ2-6, with 7 positions matching TRBD1. The CDR3 sequence is CSVTQGAGANVLTF. Here the CDR3 DNA reads TGCAGCGTTACTCAGGGGGCTGGGGCCAACGTCCTGACTTTC.